Listed below are T cell receptor beta chains from one sample, sequenced in a study of CD8+CD57+ T cells in acquired aplastic anemia. TCRdb reanalysed the reads using MiXCR and keeps one entry per CDR3 protein. The table shows 150,000 to 200,000 distinct CDR3 sequences, with nearly 65% occurring only once. Sequencing input: sorted CD4+, CD8+, or CD8+CD57+ T cells (not recorded which) from PBMCs. The receptors stem from a human donor with aplastic anemia. The CDR3 runs from the conserved cysteine through the conserved F or W. Each record gives: J gene, V gene, clone size, D gene, CDR3 protein, CDR3 DNA. The D gene is left open where the match is weak. Clone size appears in some rows only: once, few, many, or a class for an expanded clone.

TRBJ1-2 | TRBV29-1 | few | . | CSAAAGGRYTF | TGCAGCGCCGCTGCTGGAGGGCGCTACACCTTC
TRBJ1-2 | TRBV6-5 | . | . | CASSPEGGDYGYTF | TGTGCCAGCAGTCCCGAGGGGGGCGACTATGGCTACACCTTC
TRBJ2-7 | TRBV24-1 | . | . | CATSDCEQYF | TGTGCCACCAGTGACTGCGAGCAGTACTTC
TRBJ2-1 | TRBV7-6 | . | TRBD2 | CASSFQRGGSYNEQFF | TGTGCCAGCAGCTTCCAGCGGGGGGGCTCCTACAATGAGCAGTTCTTC
TRBJ2-7 | TRBV20-1 | . | TRBD1 | CSARRRGQVGEQYF | TGCAGTGCTAGACGCAGGGGGCAGGTGGGTGAGCAGTACTTC
TRBJ2-1 | TRBV7-9 | . | . | CASSFSDSSYNEQFF | TGTGCCAGCAGCTTTAGTGACTCGTCCTACAATGAGCAGTTCTTC
TRBJ1-2 | TRBV5-1 | . | . | CASSLGSLNYGCTF | .
TRBJ1-6 | TRBV7-9 | . | . | CASSQAGNGDSPLHF | TGTGCCAGCAGCCAAGCCGGAAACGGAGATTCACCCCTCCACTTT
TRBJ1-1 | TRBV2 | many | . | CASSAYVGTEAFF | TGTGCCAGCAGTGCGTACGTAGGCACTGAAGCTTTCTTT
TRBJ2-1 | TRBV9 | . | . | CASSVAKSSYNEQFF | TGTGCCAGCAGCGTAGCTAAAAGCTCCTACAATGAGCAGTTCTTC
TRBJ2-5 | TRBV12-3/TRBV12-4 | . | TRBD2 | CASSVLAGRTAGETQYF | TGTGCCAGCAGTGTCCTAGCGGGAAGGACGGCTGGGGAGACCCAGTACTTC
TRBJ1-1 | TRBV29-1 | . | TRBD1 | CSATTGFSDTEAFF | TGCAGCGCCACGACAGGGTTCTCGGACACTGAAGCTTTCTTT
TRBJ2-3 | TRBV20-1 | many | TRBD2 | CSARDASGGVSTDTQYF | TGCAGTGCTAGAGACGCTAGCGGGGGGGTTAGCACAGATACGCAGTATTTT
TRBJ2-1 | TRBV9 | many | . | CASSVGPDLGAYNEQFF | TGTGCCAGCAGCGTAGGTCCCGACCTGGGGGCCTACAATGAGCAGTTCTTC
TRBJ2-2 | TRBV19 | many | . | CASSTEGGPLNTGELFF | TGTGCCAGTAGTACGGAGGGGGGGCCTTTGAACACCGGGGAGCTGTTTTTT
TRBJ2-1 | TRBV2 | . | TRBD1 | CASRQGYYNEQFF | TGTGCCAGCAGACAGGGGTACTACAATGAGCAGTTCTTC
TRBJ2-7 | TRBV19 | many | TRBD1 | CASSYTTGEYEQYF | TGTGCCAGTAGTTATACGACAGGGGAGTACGAGCAGTACTTC
TRBJ2-5 | TRBV20-1 | once | . | CSARDSGQGSETQYF | .
TRBJ2-1 | TRBV5-5 | . | . | CASSPSSYNERFF | TGTGCCAGCAGTCCGAGCTCCTACAATGAGCGGTTCTTC
TRBJ2-7 | TRBV24-1 | . | TRBD1 | CATSDYGTGEQYF | TGTGCCACCAGTGATTATGGGACAGGGGAGCAGTACTTC
TRBJ2-1 | TRBV5-1 | many | TRBD2 | CASSLPSGSNEQFF | TGCGCCAGCAGCTTACCTAGCGGGAGCAATGAGCAGTTCTTC
TRBJ2-1 | TRBV25-1 | many | TRBD2 | CASSDWGGGSYNEQFF | TGTGCCAGCAGTGATTGGGGCGGGGGCTCCTACAATGAGCAGTTCTTC
TRBJ1-6 | TRBV25-1 | many | . | CASASAGRDSPLHF | TGTGCCAGCGCCTCGGCAGGGAGAGATTCACCCCTCCACTTT
TRBJ1-2 | TRBV19 | . | . | CASSRHVANYGYTF | TGTGCCAGTAGTCGACACGTAGCTAACTATGGCTACACCTTC
TRBJ1-1 | TRBV24-1 | few | . | CATQEGWTEAFF | TGTGCCACCCAAGAGGGGTGGACTGAAGCTTTCTTT
TRBJ1-6 | TRBV5-1 | . | TRBD1 | CASSGKTGTNSPLHF | TGCGCCAGCAGCGGAAAGACAGGGACAAATTCACCCCTCCACTTT
TRBJ1-1 | TRBV10-3 | . | . | CAISESQATNTEAFF | TGTGCCATCAGTGAGTCCCAGGCAACGAACACTGAAGCTTTCTTT
TRBJ2-7 | TRBV20-1 | few | TRBD2 | CSAREASGGAYEQYF | TGCAGTGCTAGGGAGGCTAGCGGGGGGGCCTACGAGCAGTACTTC
TRBJ1-5 | TRBV5-8 | many | . | CASSLMDSNQPQHF | TGTGCCAGCAGCTTGATGGATAGCAATCAGCCCCAGCATTTT
TRBJ1-5 | TRBV7-2 | . | . | CASSLTGNQPQHF | TGTGCCAGCAGCTTAACCGGGAATCAGCCCCAGCATTTT
TRBJ1-2 | TRBV19 | . | . | CASRRGHIPLVYGYTF | TGTGCCAGCAGGCGGGGACATATTCCCCTCGTCTATGGCTACACCTTC
TRBJ1-1 | TRBV10-3 | once | TRBD1 | CATLENRGGTEAFF | TGTGCCACCTTGGAGAACAGGGGTGGCACTGAAGCTTTCTTT
TRBJ2-3 | TRBV7-9 | . | TRBD2 | CANSPAGGNTDTQYF | TGTGCCAACAGTCCAGCGGGGGGGAACACAGATACGCAGTATTTT
TRBJ2-3 | TRBV7-2 | many | TRBD2 | CASSFVSGLAPSTDTQYF | TGTGCCAGCAGCTTCGTCTCGGGACTAGCGCCAAGCACAGATACGCAGTATTTT
TRBJ2-7 | TRBV6-5 | . | . | CASSEQGTSDEQYF | TGTGCCAGCAGTGAACAAGGGACCTCGGACGAGCAGTACTTC
TRBJ1-3 | TRBV7-2 | . | . | CASSSLSSGNTIYF | TGTGCCAGCAGCTCACTCTCCTCTGGAAACACCATATATTTT
TRBJ2-5 | TRBV2 | . | . | CASHSDRLYQETQYF | TGTGCCAGCCATTCCGACAGACTGTACCAAGAGACCCAGTACTTC
TRBJ2-7 | TRBV29-1 | . | TRBD1 | CSVASGTGHEQYF | TGCAGCGTTGCATCGGGGACAGGGCACGAGCAGTACTTC
TRBJ2-1 | TRBV5-1 | . | TRBD1 | CASSLRTGPDEQFF | TGCGCCAGCAGCTTACGGACAGGGCCCGATGAGCAGTTCTTC
TRBJ1-5 | TRBV9 | . | . | CASSPGGTQPQHF | TGTGCCAGCAGCCCGGGGGGGACTCAGCCCCAGCATTTT
TRBJ1-2 | TRBV29-1 | . | . | CSVEPGISYGYTF | TGCAGCGTTGAACCAGGGATTTCCTATGGCTACACCTTC
TRBJ1-1 | TRBV20-1 | . | . | CSARDLGVFEAFF | TGCAGTGCTAGAGATTTAGGGGTGTTTGAAGCTTTCTTT
TRBJ1-3 | TRBV2 | . | . | CASLTTVLSGNTIYF | TGTGCCAGCCTTACCACGGTCCTCTCTGGAAACACCATATATTTT
TRBJ1-1 | TRBV12-3/TRBV12-4 | . | . | CASSFEGGSTEAFF | TGTGCCAGCAGTTTTGAGGGGGGTAGCACTGAAGCTTTCTTT
TRBJ2-1 | TRBV2 | many | TRBD1 | CASSEATGPTYNEQFF | TGTGCCAGCAGTGAAGCGACAGGGCCTACCTACAATGAGCAGTTCTTC
TRBJ2-7 | TRBV29-1 | . | . | CSVLVQGRMKNEQYF | TGCAGCGTTTTGGTCCAGGGAAGGATGAAGAACGAGCAGTACTTC
TRBJ1-5 | TRBV12-3/TRBV12-4 | few | . | CASSSTPGGPYNQPQHF | TGTGCCAGCAGTTCCACCCCGGGGGGGCCCTATAATCAGCCCCAGCATTTT
TRBJ2-2 | TRBV15 | few | . | CATSRAETLNTGELFF | TGTGCCACCAGCAGAGCTGAGACCCTCAACACCGGGGAGCTGTTTTTT
TRBJ1-5 | TRBV7-2 | . | . | CASSLGGEKPQHF | TGTGCCAGCAGCTTAGGCGGGGAAAAGCCCCAGCATTTT
TRBJ2-3 | TRBV7-8 | many | . | CASSLVWASTDTQYF | TGTGCCAGCAGCTTAGTTTGGGCTAGCACAGATACGCAGTATTTT
TRBJ2-3 | TRBV5-1 | . | TRBD1 | CASSTDRGWPDTQYF | TGCGCCAGCAGCACGGACAGGGGTTGGCCAGATACGCAGTATTTT
TRBJ1-3 | TRBV20-1 | many | . | CSARDNTHSGNTIYF | TGCAGTGCTAGAGATAACACACACTCTGGAAACACCATATATTTT
TRBJ2-7 | TRBV28 | . | TRBD1 | CASSLLDRGGYEQYF | TGTGCCAGCAGTTTATTGGACAGGGGTGGATACGAGCAGTACTTC
TRBJ1-5 | TRBV7-9 | few | TRBD1 | CASSLGLGQGNQPQHF | TGTGCCAGCAGCTTAGGCCTGGGACAGGGGAATCAGCCCCAGCATTTT
TRBJ2-5 | TRBV10-3 | . | TRBD2 | CAISEIAGGIQETQYF | TGTGCCATCAGTGAGATAGCGGGGGGCATTCAAGAGACCCAGTACTTC